This entry lists 24 T cell receptor beta chains sequenced from one sample in a study of blood T cell repertoires in COVID-19. Data came from immunoSEQ multiplex PCR; TCRdb stores just in-frame clones and leaves some out. Of some 36,000 clones listed, more than 85% are singletons. Sequencing was done on a sample of peripheral blood. The source is a man aged 55-75 years with active or convalescent COVID-19.

A single count supports this clone. The V gene is TRBV3-1 (or the pseudogene TRBV3-2), the J gene TRBJ2-7; TRBD2 matches 7 bases. Germline CDR1 LGHDT, CDR2 YNNKEL (reference sequence). With V trimmed by 0 bases and J by 5 bases, 10 bases remained unmatched. CDR3 length equals 16 residues. The CDR3 sequence: CASSQELRREIDEQYF. CDR3 nucleotide sequence: TGTGCCAGCAGCCAAGAACTACGGCGGGAGATCGACGAGCAGTACTTC.

The J gene is TRBJ2-7, the V gene TRBV4-1; TRBD1 matches 9 bases. Germline-derived CDR1 and CDR2 are MGHRA and YSYEKL. There are 18 residues in the CDR3. V lost 0 bases and J lost 3; bases outside the gene matches: 12. The CDR3 spells CASSQDLARQGVYYEQYF. The CDR3 DNA reads as TGCGCCAGCAGCCAAGATCTTGCGAGACAGGGGGTCTACTACGAGCAGTACTTC.

The chain has TRBV27 and TRBJ2-7; 10 bases are a match to TRBD2. The V gene end was trimmed by 7 bases and the J gene end by 0 bases; junction bases not matched to a gene: 15. Germline-derived CDR1 and CDR2 are MNHEY and SMNVEV (reference sequence). The CDR3 totals 18 residues. CDR3 sequence (DNA): TGTGCCAGCATTCCCCGCCCGGGACTAGCGAGGAGCTCCTACGAGCAGTACTTC. Encoded protein: CASIPRPGLARSSYEQYF.

V is TRBV3-1 (or the pseudogene TRBV3-2) and J is TRBJ1-2; D not certain. The CDR3 runs to 14 residues. CDR1 and CDR2 from the germline V gene are LGHDT and YNNKEL (reference sequence). V lost 2 bases to trimming and J lost 4 bases, with 11 bases between them. CDR3: CASSQYVGGYGYTF. CDR3 bases: TGTGCCAGCAGCCAATACGTTGGCGGCTATGGCTACACCTTC.

This rearrangement joins TRBV20-1 to TRBJ2-1, with D unresolved. CDR1 DFQATT and CDR2 SNEGSKA come from the germline V gene (reference sequence). This CDR3 is 12 amino acids long. Trimming cost V 3 bases and J 3 bases, with 6 bases left between them. The DNA for the CDR3 is TGCAGTGCTAGTGGCAGCTACAATGAGCAGTTCTTC. Translation gives CSASGSYNEQFF.

The rearrangement uses TRBV27 and TRBJ2-7; 7 bases align to TRBD1. V was clipped by 5 bases and J by 4 bases; unmatched bases: 11. Germline CDR1 MNHEY, CDR2 SMNVEV (reference sequence). There are 15 residues in the CDR3. The CDR3 nucleotides are TGTGCCAGCAGTCCTCGACAGGGATACAGATACGAGCAGTACTTC. This sequence encodes CASSPRQGYRYEQYF.

This chain connects TRBV18 to TRBJ2-7; a possible D gene is TRBD1 (6 bases). CDR1 is KGHSH, CDR2 LQKENI, per germline. V was trimmed by 3 bases and J by 3 bases, leaving 21 bases between them. CDR3 length: 17 amino acids. The CDR3 reads CASSPVDSRPPIYEQYF. DNA for the CDR3: TGTGCCAGCTCACCGGTGGACAGCCGTCCCCCGATCTACGAGCAGTACTTC.

The rearrangement joins TRBV4-1 to TRBJ2-7; D gene uncertain. V lost 0 bases, J lost 0 bases, and 3 bases lay in between. CDR3 length: 13 residues. Germline-derived CDR1 and CDR2 are MGHRA and YSYEKL. The CDR3, as DNA: TGCGCCAGCAGCCAAGACTTCTCCTACGAGCAGTACTTC. Encoded protein: CASSQDFSYEQYF.

In the case of this clone: A read error may produce the germline difference seen at one junction end. This chain connects TRBV6-1 to TRBJ1-2, with unresolved D. The CDR3 is made up of 11 amino acids. Germline assignment: CDR1 MNHNS and CDR2 SASEGT. The CDR3 here is CASSEVRADFF. CDR3 bases: TGTGCCAGCAGTGAAGTGCGGGCCGATTTTTTC.

The rearrangement joins TRBV4-3 to TRBJ2-6; D possibly corresponds to TRBD1 (5 bases). CDR1 and CDR2 from the germline V gene are LGHNA and YSLEER. This CDR3 spans 16 amino acids. V was shortened by 4 bases and J by 0 bases, with 10 bases between the two germline ends. The chain's CDR3 is CASSRMGHSGANVLTF. CDR3 coding DNA: TGCGCCAGCAGCCGTATGGGGCACTCTGGGGCCAACGTCCTGACTTTC.

This chain connects TRBV27 to TRBJ2-3, with 14 bases aligning to TRBD2. The J segment lost 9 bases and the V segment lost 3 bases, leaving 20 bases of the junction unmatched. Germline CDR1 MNHEY, CDR2 SMNVEV (reference sequence). The CDR3 spans 20 residues. CDR3 in amino acids: CASSFRDRGLAGGRLRTQYF. The CDR3 region has the DNA TGTGCCAGCAGTTTCCGGGACCGCGGACTAGCGGGGGGAAGGCTTAGGACGCAGTATTTT.

This chain connects TRBV9 to TRBJ2-1; TRBD1 aligns across 8 bases. The V segment lost 4 bases and the J segment 2 bases; nucleotides outside the gene matches: 8. Germline V gene lookup returns CDR1 SGDLS and CDR2 YYNGEE. The CDR3 covers 16 residues. CDR3 in DNA: TGTGCCAGCAGCCCCGGGGAGGACAGGGCCTACAATGAGCAGTTCTTC. Its protein is CASSPGEDRAYNEQFF.

V is TRBV5-8 and J is TRBJ1-4; no definite D call. Per the germline V gene, CDR1 is SGHTS and CDR2 is YDEGEE. Deletions cut 4 bases from V and 0 bases from J, with 13 bases between. The CDR3 runs to 16 residues. As DNA, the CDR3 is TGTGCCAGCAGCCCACTCTCGAGTGCAACTAATGAAAAACTGTTTTTT. Its protein product is CASSPLSSATNEKLFF. The full variable domain, rest sourced from reference TRBV5-8 and TRBJ1-4, is EAGVTQSPTHLIKTRGQQATLRCSPISGHTSVYWYQQALGLGLQFLLWYDEGEERNRGNFPPRFSGRQFPNYSSELNVNALELEDSALYLCASSPLSSATNEKLFFGSGTQLSVL.

This clone has a handful of counts. This sequence joins TRBV3-1 (or the pseudogene TRBV3-2) and TRBJ1-1; 8 nucleotides agree with TRBD1. Germline loops: CDR1 LGHDT, CDR2 YNNKEL (reference sequence). V lost 3 bases to trimming and J lost 9 bases; unmatched junction nucleotides: 3. CDR3 size: 12 residues. The CDR3 spells CASSQDRVKAFF. The CDR3 DNA follows: TGTGCCAGCAGCCAGGACAGGGTGAAAGCTTTCTTT.

This clone occurred once. The chain uses TRBV7-3 and TRBJ2-2; 10 positions match TRBD1. V was pared by 6 bases and J by 7 bases, with 5 bases of the junction left unmatched. This CDR3 is 14 amino acids long. Germline values: CDR1 SGHTA, CDR2 FQGTGA. CDR3 residues: CASSPTGGFGELFF. As DNA, the CDR3 is TGTGCCAGCAGTCCGACAGGGGGCTTCGGGGAGCTGTTTTTT.

The chain couples TRBV7-2 to TRBJ2-1, with D maybe TRBD2 (6 bases). This CDR3 has 14 residues. Trimming pared 5 bases from V and 6 bases from J, leaving 14 bases between. The V gene's germline CDR1 is SGHTA and CDR2 FQGNSA. The CDR3 sequence: CASSPGRRGNEQFF. Written as DNA, the CDR3 is TGTGCCAGCAGCCCTGGGAGGAGGGGCAATGAGCAGTTCTTC.

This rearrangement joins TRBV24-1 to TRBJ1-2; 7 bases are a match to TRBD1. J was trimmed by 3 bases and V by 0 bases; bases with no gene match: 0. The length of the CDR3 is 14 residues. Germline V gene data show CDR1 as KGHDR and CDR2 as SFDVKD. In nucleotides, the CDR3 is TGTGCCACCAGTGATTTGGACAGGGACTATGGCTACACCTTC. Translation: CATSDLDRDYGYTF.

The table lists this clone with a count of one. V gene TRBV19 combines with J gene TRBJ2-5, with 7 bases lining up with TRBD2. Germline lookup yields CDR1 LNHDA and CDR2 SQIVND (reference sequence). The V gene end was trimmed by 5 bases and the J gene end by 5 bases; junction bases not matched to a gene: 5. The CDR3 is 13 residues long. The CDR3 loop reads CASSVTSAETQYF. CDR3 DNA sequence: TGTGCCAGTAGTGTCACTAGCGCTGAGACCCAGTACTTC.

The chain employs TRBV3-1 (or the pseudogene TRBV3-2) and TRBJ2-7; TRBD2 matches at 11 bases. The CDR3 has 16 residues. CDR1 and CDR2 from the germline V gene are LGHDT and YNNKEL (reference sequence). With 4 bases clipped from V and 3 bases from J, the junction kept 8 bases outside the gene matches. CDR3 coding DNA: TGTGCCAGCAGCCGCGCCGGGACTAGCGGAAACTACGAGCAGTACTTC. Its translation is CASSRAGTSGNYEQYF.

This chain connects TRBV6-5 to TRBJ1-2; 7 bases line up with TRBD1. CDR1 and CDR2 (germline): MNHEY, SVGAGI. J lost 4 bases, V lost 6 bases, and 11 bases had no gene match. The CDR3 covers 15 residues. The CDR3, as DNA: TGTGCCAGCAGACAGGGAACGCAGGGGGTCTATGGCTACACCTTC. It yields the protein CASRQGTQGVYGYTF.

V and J are TRBV11-3 and TRBJ2-1; 8 nucleotides agree with TRBD2. V gave up 5 bases and J gave up 7 bases; unmatched junction bases: 7. Germline V gene sequence: CDR1 SGHNT, CDR2 YENEEA. CDR3 length equals 14 residues. CDR3 DNA: TGTGCCAGCAGCCTGGTAGCGGGAAGGAATGAGCAGTTCTTC. Its translation is CASSLVAGRNEQFF. Using reference TRBV11-3 and TRBJ2-1 for the parts outside the CDR3, the full variable domain is EAGVVQSPRYKIIEKKQPVAFWCNPISGHNTLYWYLQNLGQGPELLIRYENEEAVDDSQLPKDRFSAERLKGVDSTLKIQPAELGDSAVYLCASSLVAGRNEQFFGPGTRLTVL.

The table lists this clone with a few counts. The rearrangement joins TRBV18 to TRBJ1-2; D call uncertain. The CDR3 length is 13 residues. Trimming took off 1 base at V and 4 bases at J, with 7 bases between the two ends. Germline loops: CDR1 KGHSH, CDR2 LQKENI. CDR3: CASSPRAAYGYTF. The CDR3 DNA reads TGTGCCAGCTCACCACGGGCAGCCTATGGCTACACCTTC.

The CDR3 coding sequence is TGCGCCAGCAGCCCAGGGACAGCTAGCACAGATACGCAGTATTTT. Translating gives CASSPGTASTDTQYF. The chain employs TRBV4-3 and TRBJ2-3, with 7 nucleotides matching TRBD1. The germline CDR1 and CDR2 sequences are LGHNA and YSLEER. CDR3 length: 15 residues. Trimming took 4 bases from V and 0 from J; bases not matched to a gene: 4.

This chain joins TRBV20-1 and TRBJ2-1, with D possibly being TRBD2 (5 bases). V dropped 0 bases and J dropped 10 bases, with 7 bases sitting between them. From germline, CDR1 is DFQATT and CDR2 SNEGSKA (reference sequence). This CDR3 has 11 amino acids. The CDR3 reads CSARDEGEQFF. CDR3 sequence (DNA): TGCAGTGCTAGAGATGAGGGAGAGCAGTTCTTC.